The 4 T cell receptor beta chains given below trace back to one sample, sequenced in a study of OX40 agonist ivuxolimab in advanced cancers. The receptor library was made with the immunoSEQ multiplex PCR assay. TCRdb retrieved this table from immuneACCESS and kept in-frame rearrangements only. Not all clones are present; in checked studies, unresolved V genes account for under half, and no reason is known for the remainder. This sample holds 50,000 to 65,000 clones; over 75% were observed only once. 18% of the sample is held by the ten biggest clonotypes. The sequenced sample was CD4+ or CD8+ T cells sorted from blood, obtained in a trial of the OX40 agonist ivuxolimab. Every receptor here comes from an adult with an advanced solid tumor such as melanoma, head and neck, liver or kidney cancer.

The chain employs TRBV30 and TRBJ2-4; TRBD2 matches 7 bases. The J segment lost 1 base and the V segment lost 2 bases, leaving 5 bases of the junction unmatched. The V gene's germline CDR1 is GTSNPN and CDR2 SVGIG (reference sequence). The CDR3 loop spans 15 amino acids. CDR3 DNA: TGTGCCTGGAGTATGCGGGGGAGGGCCAAAAACATTCAGTACTTC. Encoded protein: CAWSMRGRAKNIQYF.

Turning to this clone: The sample contains more than one DNA sequence encoding this CDR3. The J gene is TRBJ2-7, the V gene TRBV11-2, with 7 nucleotides matching TRBD1. Germline V gene lookup returns CDR1 SGHAT and CDR2 FQNNGV. With 3 bases clipped from V and 3 bases from J, the junction kept 2 bases outside the gene matches. The CDR3 has 13 residues. CDR3 sequence reads: CASSLYRGYEQYF. Here the CDR3 DNA reads TGTGCCAGCAGCTTGTACAGGGGCTACGAGCAGTACTTC.

The CDR3 is CASSPSWTSSYEQYF. The CDR3 nucleotides are TGTGCCAGCAGCCCCAGCTGGACTAGCAGCTACGAGCAGTACTTC. The chain carries TRBV11-2 and TRBJ2-7; 8 bases line up with TRBD2. This CDR3 region has 15 residues. The V gene end was trimmed by 5 bases and the J gene end by 3 bases; junction bases not matched to a gene: 9. CDR1 and CDR2 from the germline V gene are SGHAT and FQNNGV.

This chain uses TRBV7-9 with TRBJ2-5; D is possibly TRBD1 or TRBD2 (5 bases each). From germline, CDR1 is SEHNR and CDR2 FQNEAQ (reference sequence). V lost 2 bases, J lost 4 bases, and 8 bases lay in between. This CDR3 is 13 amino acids long. This CDR3 is CASSLSGGETQYF. As DNA, the CDR3 is TGTGCCAGCAGCTTATCTGGGGGAGAGACCCAGTACTTC.